Below, 15 T cell receptor beta chains from the same sample are listed, as sequenced in a study of T cells in women clearing cervical HPV infection. Clones were read by immunoSEQ multiplex PCR, and TCRdb kept only the in-frame ones, dropping some. Recorded for this sample: more than 25,000 clones. The specimen was blood buffy coat. These receptors all come from a woman between 18 and 69 years old with a cervical HPV16 infection that either progressed to CIN3+ or cleared (not recorded which).

In the case of this clone: Read coverage stops 3 residues before the CDR3 terminus; the germline J gene supplies the remainder. The same CDR3 can be traced to other DNA sequences in this sample. The chain has TRBV29-1 and TRBJ2-6; the match to TRBD1 covers 7 bases. The CDR3 contains 15 residues. With V trimmed by 7 bases and J by 1 base, 7 bases remained unmatched. Germline-derived CDR1 and CDR2 are SQVTM and ANQGSEA. The CDR3 reads CSARQGSSGANVLTF. CDR3 bases read: TGCAGCGCTCGACAGGGTTCGTCTGGGGCCAACGTC.

Concerning this clone itself: The sequence runs out 3 residues before the end of the CDR3; the remainder is reconstructed from the germline J gene. The chain couples TRBV2 to TRBJ1-2, with TRBD1 identical over 7 bases. This CDR3 is built from 13 residues. Looked up from germline, CDR1 is SNHLY and CDR2 is FYNNEI. The CDR3 protein is CASLDRDSYDYTF. The CDR3 bases that were read are TGTGCCAGCCTTGACAGGGACTCCTACGAC.

In regard to this clone: The sequence runs out 3 residues before the end of the CDR3; the remainder is reconstructed from the germline J gene. The chain links TRBV5-1 to TRBJ2-7, with TRBD2 matching over 8 bases. The germline V gene has CDR1 SGHRS and CDR2 YFSETQ. The CDR3 is 16 amino acids. Losses at the gene ends were 0 bases for V and 1 base for J; bases not matched to a gene: 6. The CDR3 sequence: CASSLAASGLSYEQYF. The sequenced part of the CDR3 DNA is TGCGCCAGCAGCTTGGCGGCTAGCGGGCTGTCCTACGAG.

CDR3 bases read: TGTGCCAGCTCACCAGCCGCGAGACAGGGTAACGAG. It specifies CASSPAARQGNE. The CDR3 reads in full as CASSPAARQGNEQYF. This sequence joins TRBV18 and TRBJ2-7; 7 nucleotides match TRBD1. Read sequence stops 3 residues before the CDR3 end, and the germline J gene provides the missing end. The CDR3 is 15 amino acids. V shed 2 bases, J shed 5 bases, and the junction held 9 bases outside the gene matches. Germline V CDR1 and CDR2: KGHSH, LQKENI.

On this clone itself: The read halts 3 residues ahead of the CDR3 end, with the missing end drawn from the germline J gene. The chain uses TRBV19 and TRBJ1-6; 7 nucleotides align to TRBD1. V dropped 6 bases and J dropped 5; count of bases not matched to a gene: 13. The CDR3 totals 17 residues. Germline V gene lookup returns CDR1 LNHDA and CDR2 SQIVND (reference sequence). The covered CDR3 bases are TGTGCCAGTAGCGTCAACCCGACAGGGATCGATAATTCACCC. Amino acid sequence: CASSVNPTGIDNSP. The CDR3 as a whole reads CASSVNPTGIDNSPLHF.

Points on this clone: An end of the junction differs from the germline gene, which may be a read error. Other DNA sequences in the sample encode the same CDR3. CDR3 in amino acids: CASSFRRGGNTIYF. The CDR3 DNA, read in part, is TGTGCCAGCAGCTTTAGGAGGGGCGGAAACACT. V gene TRBV7-2 combines with J gene TRBJ1-3; weak D call: TRBD1 (5 bases). The read terminates 3 residues ahead of where the CDR3 ends, so the germline J gene completes it. The CDR3 has 14 amino acids. Germline V CDR1 and CDR2: SGHTA, FQGNSA.

Remarks on this clone: The read ends 3 residues shy of where the CDR3 ends; the end is completed using the germline J gene. The chain uses TRBV11-3 and TRBJ2-1, with a possible D match to TRBD1 (5 bases). CDR1 and CDR2 (germline): SGHNT, YENEEA. CDR3 length equals 15 residues. With 5 bases removed from V and 0 bases from J, the gap between germline ends came to 11 bases. This chain's CDR3 is CASSQTGSSYNEQFF. The sequenced CDR3 bases are TGTGCCAGCAGCCAAACAGGCAGCTCCTACAATGAG. The variable domain in full, with the rest retrieved from reference TRBV11-3 and TRBJ2-1, is EAGVVQSPRYKIIEKKQPVAFWCNPISGHNTLYWYLQNLGQGPELLIRYENEEAVDDSQLPKDRFSAERLKGVDSTLKIQPAELGDSAVYLCASSQTGSSYNEQFFGPGTRLTVL.

Comments on this clone: The read stops 3 residues short of the end of the CDR3; the missing end is completed from the germline J gene. The genes are TRBV29-1 and TRBJ1-2, with D tentatively TRBD1 (5 bases). The germline V and J ends were trimmed by 3 bases and 4 bases, with 9 bases remaining between them. The CDR3 has 12 amino acids. Germline assignment: CDR1 SQVTM and CDR2 ANQGSEA. The CDR3: CSVDRQTYGYTF. Incomplete CDR3 DNA: TGCAGCGTTGATAGACAGACCTATGGC.

About this clone itself: The missing CDR3 end, 3 residues past where the read stops, is filled in from the germline J gene. The chain links TRBV7-3 to TRBJ1-1; tentatively, D is TRBD1 (6 bases). The CDR3 consists of 12 residues. V dropped 5 bases and J dropped 4 bases, with 8 bases sitting between them. Looked up from germline, CDR1 is SGHTA and CDR2 is FQGTGA. The CDR3 bases that were read are TGTGCCAGCAGCACAGGGTTCACTGAA. Its translation is CASSTGFTE. The whole CDR3 reads CASSTGFTEAFF.

Regarding this clone: Coverage ceases 3 residues before the CDR3 finishes, and the germline J gene fills in the end. The chain joins TRBV2 to TRBJ1-5; 9 bases match TRBD1. The J segment lost 2 bases and the V segment lost 4 bases, leaving 0 bases of the junction unmatched. The V gene's germline CDR1 is SNHLY and CDR2 FYNNEI. The CDR3 is made up of 14 amino acids. This CDR3 is CASSGTGGNQPQHF. CDR3 DNA, as far as it was read: TGTGCCAGCAGTGGGACAGGGGGCAATCAGCCC.

Regarding this clone: The read ends 3 residues shy of where the CDR3 ends; the end is completed using the germline J gene. The rearrangement links TRBV20-1 to TRBJ2-3; 8 nucleotides line up with TRBD2. V was clipped by 6 bases and J by 4 bases; unmatched bases: 9. This CDR3 region has 14 residues. CDR1 and CDR2 from the germline V gene are DFQATT and SNEGSKA (reference sequence). The covered CDR3 bases are TGCAGTGCAACCCCAGCGGGAGAGGCAGATACG. Its protein product is CSATPAGEADT. The full CDR3 sequence reads CSATPAGEADTQYF.

A word on this clone: The read ends 3 residues before the CDR3 terminus; that terminus is restored from the germline J gene. The chain couples TRBV5-8 to TRBJ2-1, with 11 positions matching TRBD1. With 1 base clipped from V and 8 bases from J, the junction kept 2 bases outside the gene matches. The CDR3 covers 14 residues. The germline V gene encodes CDR1 SGHTS and CDR2 YDEGEE. The CDR3 spells CASSLPGQGDEQFF. The CDR3 bases that were read are TGTGCCAGCAGCTTGCCGGGACAGGGGGATGAG.

On this clone itself: Sequencing ends 3 residues short of the CDR3 end; the germline J gene provides the rest. The rearrangement joins TRBV20-1 to TRBJ2-2, with TRBD2 as a possible D gene (5 bases). Per the germline V gene, CDR1 is DFQATT and CDR2 is SNEGSKA (reference sequence). V lost 0 bases, J lost 0 bases, and 5 bases lay in between. This CDR3 region has 14 residues. The CDR3: CSARELANTGELFF. The CDR3 bases that were read are TGCAGTGCTAGAGAACTAGCGAACACCGGGGAG.

Concerning this clone: The sequence runs out 3 residues before the end of the CDR3; the remainder is reconstructed from the germline J gene. The chain links TRBV6-2 or TRBV6-3 to TRBJ2-7; D is unresolved. CDR1 and CDR2 from the germline V gene are MNHEY and SVGEGT. The CDR3 loop spans 14 amino acids. The V and J ends lost 5 bases and 6 bases respectively, with 17 bases between them. CDR3 bases read: TGTGCCAGCAGTGTCACGGGTCTCGGCGTCGAG. This sequence encodes CASSVTGLGVE. The whole CDR3 region reads CASSVTGLGVEQYF.

The covered CDR3 bases are TGTGCCAGTAGTGTAGGACAGGGGGCTCACGAG. The encoded protein is CASSVGQGAHE. The entire CDR3 protein is CASSVGQGAHEQYF. The chain recombines TRBV19 with TRBJ2-7; TRBD1 matches 11 bases. The read ends 3 residues shy of where the CDR3 ends; the end is completed using the germline J gene. The germline V gene has CDR1 LNHDA and CDR2 SQIVND (reference sequence). This CDR3 contains 14 residues. V shed 5 bases and J 5 bases; nucleotides not matched to a gene: 5.